The source of this T cell receptor beta chain is a study of radiotherapy plus CTLA-4 blockade in lung cancer. TCRdb keeps only in-frame clones here, not all; method: immunoSEQ multiplex PCR. Among more than 80,000 clones listed, more than 75% were seen once. Regarding the study as a whole: Blood-borne expansion of tumor-derived TCR clones followed radiotherapy plus ipilimumab. Early clonal dynamics of blood T cells, together with interferon-beta, were reported as the best response predictor.

Trimming took off 3 bases at V and 2 bases at J, with 9 bases between the two ends. The CDR3 runs 13 residues. CDR1 SGHRS and CDR2 YFSETQ come from the germline V gene. Concerning this clone: Its antigen is as yet unknown.

Sample: peripheral blood, taken from a patient treated with radiotherapy plus ipilimumab. This clonotype originated in a human donor with non-small cell lung cancer that progressed on radiotherapy plus ipilimumab. Some clones in this sample may be carry-over from other donors' samples. The V call is TRBV5-1, the J call TRBJ2-7; D possibly corresponds to TRBD1 (5 bases). CDR3 region: CASSYDRPYEQYF. In DNA, the CDR3 is TGCGCCAGCAGCTACGACAGACCCTACGAGCAGTACTTC.